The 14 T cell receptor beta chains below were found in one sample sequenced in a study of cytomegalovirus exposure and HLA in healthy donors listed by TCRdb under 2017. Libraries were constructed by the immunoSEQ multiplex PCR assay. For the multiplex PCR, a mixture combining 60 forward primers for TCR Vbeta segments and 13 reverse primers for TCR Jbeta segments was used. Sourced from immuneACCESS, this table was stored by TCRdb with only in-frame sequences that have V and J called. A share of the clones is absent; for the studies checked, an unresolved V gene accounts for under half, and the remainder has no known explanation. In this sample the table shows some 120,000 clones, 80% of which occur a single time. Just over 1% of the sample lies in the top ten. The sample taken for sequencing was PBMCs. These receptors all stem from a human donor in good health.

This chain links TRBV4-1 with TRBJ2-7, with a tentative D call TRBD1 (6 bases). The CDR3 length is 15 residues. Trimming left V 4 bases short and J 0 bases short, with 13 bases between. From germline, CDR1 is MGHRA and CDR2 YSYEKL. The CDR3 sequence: CASSPDSLVSYEQYF. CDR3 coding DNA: TGCGCCAGCAGCCCGGACAGCCTAGTCTCCTACGAGCAGTACTTC.

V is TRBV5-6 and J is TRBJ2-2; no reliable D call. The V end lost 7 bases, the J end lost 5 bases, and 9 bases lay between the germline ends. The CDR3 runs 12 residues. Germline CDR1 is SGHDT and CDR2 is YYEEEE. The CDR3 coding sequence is TGTGCCAGCCTTAATCCTACCGGGGAGCTGTTTTTT. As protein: CASLNPTGELFF.

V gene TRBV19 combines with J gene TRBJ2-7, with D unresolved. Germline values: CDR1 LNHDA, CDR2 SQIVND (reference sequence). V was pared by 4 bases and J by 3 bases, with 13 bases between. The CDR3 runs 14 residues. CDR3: CASSTGPANYEQYF. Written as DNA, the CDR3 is TGTGCCAGTAGTACTGGGCCAGCCAACTACGAGCAGTACTTC.

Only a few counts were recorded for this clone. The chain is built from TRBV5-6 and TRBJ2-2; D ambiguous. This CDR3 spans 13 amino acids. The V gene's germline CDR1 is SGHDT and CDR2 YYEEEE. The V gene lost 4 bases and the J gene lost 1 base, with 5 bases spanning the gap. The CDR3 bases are TGTGCCAGCAGCGCACTGAACACCGGGGAGCTGTTTTTT. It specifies CASSALNTGELFF.

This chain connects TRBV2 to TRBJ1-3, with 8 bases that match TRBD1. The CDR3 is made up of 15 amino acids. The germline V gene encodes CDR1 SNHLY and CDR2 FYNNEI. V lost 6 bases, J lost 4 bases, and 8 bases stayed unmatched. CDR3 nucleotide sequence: TGTGCCAGCAGAGCCGGGACAGGAACCGGAAACACCATATATTTT. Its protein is CASRAGTGTGNTIYF.

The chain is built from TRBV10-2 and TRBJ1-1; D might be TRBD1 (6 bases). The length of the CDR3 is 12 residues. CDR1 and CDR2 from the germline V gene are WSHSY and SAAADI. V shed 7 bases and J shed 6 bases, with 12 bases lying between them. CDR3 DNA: TGCGCCAGCAAAGGGGGGGCGGCTGAAGCTTTCTTT. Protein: CASKGGAAEAFF.

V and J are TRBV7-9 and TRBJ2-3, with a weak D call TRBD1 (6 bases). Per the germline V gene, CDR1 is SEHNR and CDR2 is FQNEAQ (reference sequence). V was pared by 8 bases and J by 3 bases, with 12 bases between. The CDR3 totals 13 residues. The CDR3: CASCQGNTDTQYF. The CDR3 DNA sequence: TGTGCCAGCTGCCAGGGGAATACAGATACGCAGTATTTT.

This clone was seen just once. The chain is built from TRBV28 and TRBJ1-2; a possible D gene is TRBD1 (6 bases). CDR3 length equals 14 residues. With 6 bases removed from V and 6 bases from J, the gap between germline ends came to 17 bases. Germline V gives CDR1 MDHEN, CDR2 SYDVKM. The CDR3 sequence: CASSLTGPRHGYTF. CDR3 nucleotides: TGTGCCAGCAGCCTGACAGGTCCTAGGCATGGCTACACCTTC.

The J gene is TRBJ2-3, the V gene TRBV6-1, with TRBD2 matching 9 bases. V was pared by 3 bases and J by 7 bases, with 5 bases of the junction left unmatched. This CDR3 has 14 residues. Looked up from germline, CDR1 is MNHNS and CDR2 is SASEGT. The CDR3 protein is CASSDPAGGHTQYF. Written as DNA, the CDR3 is TGTGCCAGCAGTGACCCAGCGGGGGGACATACGCAGTATTTT.

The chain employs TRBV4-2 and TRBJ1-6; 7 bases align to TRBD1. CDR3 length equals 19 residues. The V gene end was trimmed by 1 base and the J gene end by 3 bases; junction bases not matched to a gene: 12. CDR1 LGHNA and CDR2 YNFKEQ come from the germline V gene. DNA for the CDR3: TGTGCCAGCAGCCAAGGAGGGTCCGGGACAGTAAGCTATAATTCACCCCTCCACTTT. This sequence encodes CASSQGGSGTVSYNSPLHF.

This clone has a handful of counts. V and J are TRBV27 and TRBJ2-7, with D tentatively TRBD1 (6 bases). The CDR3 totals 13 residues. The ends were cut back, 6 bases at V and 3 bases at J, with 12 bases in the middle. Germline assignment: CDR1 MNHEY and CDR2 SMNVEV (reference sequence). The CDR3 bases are TGTGCCAGCAGCGCCGGGACACTCTACGAGCAGTACTTC. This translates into CASSAGTLYEQYF.

The CDR3 DNA sequence: TGTGCCAGCAGCTTATTGGCGGGACACGAGCAGTACTTC. Protein: CASSLLAGHEQYF. The chain is built from TRBV7-8 and TRBJ2-7; the D gene is possibly TRBD2 (6 bases). Trimming stripped 2 bases from V and 5 bases from J, with 10 bases between. The CDR3 extends over 13 amino acids. Germline V gene data show CDR1 as SGHVS and CDR2 as FQNEAQ.

CDR3: CASSSLYRGGYTF. For the CDR3, the DNA is TGTGCCAGCAGCTCATTATACAGGGGAGGCTACACCTTC. The rearrangement uses TRBV9 and TRBJ1-2, with TRBD1 matching over 7 bases. This CDR3 is built from 13 residues. V was pared by 4 bases and J by 8 bases, with 8 bases of the junction left unmatched. CDR1 SGDLS and CDR2 YYNGEE come from the germline V gene. The whole variable domain, filled in from reference TRBV9 and TRBJ1-2, reads DSGVTQTPKHLITATGQRVTLRCSPRSGDLSVYWYQQSLDQGLQFLIQYYNGEERAKGNILERFSAQQFPDLHSELNLSSLELGDSALYFCASSSLYRGGYTFGSGTRLTVV.

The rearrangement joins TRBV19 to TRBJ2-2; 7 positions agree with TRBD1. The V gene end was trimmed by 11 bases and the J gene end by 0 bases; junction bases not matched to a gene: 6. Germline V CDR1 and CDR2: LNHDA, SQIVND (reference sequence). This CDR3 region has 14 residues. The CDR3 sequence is CAVAGTANTGELFF. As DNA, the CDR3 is TGTGCCGTAGCCGGGACAGCGAACACCGGGGAGCTGTTTTTT.